This is a list of T cell receptor beta chains from one sample in a study of T cell changes during pregnancy in multiple sclerosis. Clones were read by immunoSEQ multiplex PCR, and TCRdb kept only the in-frame ones, dropping some. The sample shows 45,000 to 55,000 clones, approximately 92% of them seen only once. The source was CD4+ T cells from peripheral blood mononuclear cells, collected in the second trimester of pregnancy. The origin of the receptors is a female donor in good health, enrolled as a control in a pregnancy study. The CDR3 runs from the conserved cysteine through the conserved F or W. The order of the fields is clone size, V gene, J gene, CDR3 length, D gene, CDR3 protein, CDR3 DNA. A D gene is named only where the DNA matches it firmly. Not every row has a clone size; where given, it reads once, few, many or a size class.

.	TRBV6-5	TRBJ2-3	14	.	CASRGGVGTDTQYF	TGTGCCTCACGGGGCGGGGTTGGCACAGATACGCAGTATTTT
.	TRBV7-2	TRBJ2-3	16	.	CASSLVSGGATDTQYF	TGTGCCAGCAGCTTAGTAAGCGGAGGGGCGACAGATACGCAGTATTTT
.	TRBV28	TRBJ2-5	17	TRBD2	CASSFGGLAGSEETQYF	TGTGCCAGCAGTTTTGGGGGATTAGCGGGAAGTGAAGAGACCCAGTACTTC
.	TRBV29-1	TRBJ2-3	12	TRBD1	CSVDRGTDTQYF	TGCAGCGTGGACAGGGGAACAGATACGCAGTATTTT
.	TRBV6-1	TRBJ1-2	13	TRBD1	CASRDQGAYGYTF	TGTGCCAGCAGAGATCAGGGGGCCTATGGCTACACCTTC
.	TRBV15	TRBJ1-4	16	TRBD1	CATSRGDRRFNEKLFF	TGTGCCACCAGCAGAGGGGACAGGCGCTTTAATGAAAAACTGTTTTTT
.	TRBV5-1	TRBJ2-5	13	.	CASSRDSLETQYF	TGCGCCAGCAGCCGAGACAGTTTAGAGACCCAGTACTTC
.	TRBV28	TRBJ2-3	15	TRBD2	CASSLGGDLTDTQYF	TGTGCCAGCAGTTTAGGGGGGGACCTCACAGATACGCAGTATTTT
.	TRBV5-1	TRBJ2-5	14	TRBD1	CASSLGQGGETQYF	TGCGCCAGCAGCCTGGGACAGGGGGGGGAGACCCAGTACTTC
.	TRBV2	TRBJ2-7	14	.	CASRPSTGNYEQYF	TGTGCCAGCAGACCTTCGACAGGAAACTACGAGCAGTACTTC
.	TRBV11-2	TRBJ2-6	15	.	CASSQQGAGANVLTF	TGTGCCAGCAGCCAACAGGGTGCTGGGGCCAACGTCCTGACTTTC
.	TRBV11-2	TRBJ2-7	16	.	CASSLGTPRSAMEQYF	TGTGCCAGCAGCTTAGGAACCCCTAGGAGCGCTATGGAGCAGTACTTC
.	TRBV5-8	TRBJ1-1	15	TRBD1	CASSLRGQGRTEAFF	TGTGCCAGCAGCCTAAGAGGACAGGGAAGGACTGAAGCTTTCTTT
.	TRBV28	TRBJ1-2	15	TRBD1	CASRRGTGLSYGYTF	TGTGCCAGCAGACGAGGGACAGGGCTAAGTTATGGCTACACCTTC
.	TRBV19	TRBJ2-7	13	.	CASSIAGTYEQYF	TGTGCCAGTAGTATAGCAGGGACCTACGAGCAGTACTTC
.	TRBV5-1	TRBJ2-5	18	TRBD2	CASSLGSSGIYYQETQYF	TGCGCCAGCAGCTTGGGGTCTAGCGGGATATACTACCAAGAGACCCAGTACTTC
.	TRBV2	TRBJ1-2	15	.	CASSEVSGGGYGYTF	TGTGCCAGCAGTGAAGTTTCGGGAGGGGGCTATGGCTACACCTTC
.	TRBV18	TRBJ2-4	13	TRBD1	CASSGTGANIQYF	TGTGCCAGCTCCGGGACAGGGGCAAACATTCAGTACTTC
once	TRBV7-9	TRBJ1-2	11	.	CASSPQRGYTF	TGTGCCAGCAGCCCACAAAGAGGCTACACCTTC
.	TRBV28	TRBJ1-5	15	.	CASSNPTADNQPQHF	TGTGCCAGCAGTAACCCGACAGCAGACAATCAGCCCCAGCATTTT
.	TRBV28	TRBJ2-1	16	TRBD2	CASSKGGASGHNEQFF	TGTGCCAGCAGCAAAGGGGGGGCTAGCGGGCACAATGAGCAGTTCTTC
.	TRBV19	TRBJ1-1	14	TRBD1	CASSTTDRDGEAFF	TGTGCCAGTAGTACGACGGACAGGGATGGTGAAGCTTTCTTT
.	TRBV2	TRBJ1-2	15	TRBD1	CASSRSKQGTYGYTF	TGTGCCAGCAGTCGATCGAAACAGGGGACTTATGGCTACACCTTC
once	TRBV6-4	TRBJ1-5	17	.	CASSDPKEGPPNQPQHF	TGTGCCAGCAGTGACCCGAAGGAGGGCCCCCCCAATCAGCCCCAGCATTTT
.	TRBV28	TRBJ2-7	15	TRBD1	CASSRETGFRYEQYF	TGTGCCAGCAGCCGTGAGACAGGGTTCCGCTACGAGCAGTACTTC
.	TRBV10-3	TRBJ2-4	15	.	CAISGQAGGLNIQYF	TGTGCCATCAGCGGACAGGCGGGAGGTTTAAACATTCAGTACTTC